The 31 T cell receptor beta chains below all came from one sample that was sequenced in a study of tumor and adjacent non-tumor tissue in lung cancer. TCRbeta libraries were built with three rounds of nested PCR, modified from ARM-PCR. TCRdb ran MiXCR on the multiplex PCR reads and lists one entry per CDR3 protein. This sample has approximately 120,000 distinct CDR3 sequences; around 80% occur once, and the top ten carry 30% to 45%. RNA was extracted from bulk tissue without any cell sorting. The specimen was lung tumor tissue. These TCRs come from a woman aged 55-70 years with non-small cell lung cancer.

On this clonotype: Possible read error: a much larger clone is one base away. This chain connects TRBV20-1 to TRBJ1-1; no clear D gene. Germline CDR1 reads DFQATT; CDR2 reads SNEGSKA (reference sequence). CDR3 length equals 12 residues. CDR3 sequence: CSGREVNTEAFF. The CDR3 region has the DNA TGCAGTGGTAGAGAGGTGAACACTGAAGCTTTCTTT.

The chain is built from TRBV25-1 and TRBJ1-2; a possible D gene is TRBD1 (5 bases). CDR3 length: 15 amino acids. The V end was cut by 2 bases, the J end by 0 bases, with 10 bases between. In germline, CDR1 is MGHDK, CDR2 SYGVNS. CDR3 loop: CASSEGAGPNYGYTF. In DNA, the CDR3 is TGTGCCAGCAGTGAAGGGGCAGGGCCTAACTATGGCTACACCTTC.

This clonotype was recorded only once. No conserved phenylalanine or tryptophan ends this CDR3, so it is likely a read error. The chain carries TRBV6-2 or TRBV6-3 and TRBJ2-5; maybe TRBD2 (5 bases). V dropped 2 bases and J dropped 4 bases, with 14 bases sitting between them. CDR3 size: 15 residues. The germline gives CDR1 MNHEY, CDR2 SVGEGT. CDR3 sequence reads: CASSYMGVVVETQYS. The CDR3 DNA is TGTGCCAGCAGTTACATGGGAGTAGTCGTAGAGACCCAGTACTCC.

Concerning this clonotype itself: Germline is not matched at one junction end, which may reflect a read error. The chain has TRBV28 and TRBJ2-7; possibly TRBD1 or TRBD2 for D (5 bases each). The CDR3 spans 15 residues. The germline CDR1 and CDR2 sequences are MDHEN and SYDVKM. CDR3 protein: CASSLVGGSGHDQCF. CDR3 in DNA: TGTGCCAGCAGTCTCGTTGGGGGATCTGGCCACGACCAGTGCTTC.

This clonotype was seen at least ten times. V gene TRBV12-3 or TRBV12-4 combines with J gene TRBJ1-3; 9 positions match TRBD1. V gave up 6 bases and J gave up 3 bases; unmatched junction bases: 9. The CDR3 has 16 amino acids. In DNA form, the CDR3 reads TGTGCCAGCAGCTCTGGGACAGGGAGTTTTGGAAACACCATATATTTT. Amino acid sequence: CASSSGTGSFGNTIYF.

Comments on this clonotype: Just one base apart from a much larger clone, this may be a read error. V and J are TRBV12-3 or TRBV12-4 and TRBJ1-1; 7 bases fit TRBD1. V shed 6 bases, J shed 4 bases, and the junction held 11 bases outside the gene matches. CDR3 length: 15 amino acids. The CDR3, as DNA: TGTGCCAGCAGACAAACAACAGGGGTAAGCACTGAAGCTTTCTTT. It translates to CASRQTTGVSTEAFF.

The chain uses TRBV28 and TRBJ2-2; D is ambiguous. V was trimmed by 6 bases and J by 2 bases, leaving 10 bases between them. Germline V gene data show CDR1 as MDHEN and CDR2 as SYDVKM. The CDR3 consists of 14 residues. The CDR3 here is CASRSLLNTGELFF. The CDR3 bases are TGTGCCAGCAGGTCTCTACTTAACACCGGGGAGCTGTTTTTT.

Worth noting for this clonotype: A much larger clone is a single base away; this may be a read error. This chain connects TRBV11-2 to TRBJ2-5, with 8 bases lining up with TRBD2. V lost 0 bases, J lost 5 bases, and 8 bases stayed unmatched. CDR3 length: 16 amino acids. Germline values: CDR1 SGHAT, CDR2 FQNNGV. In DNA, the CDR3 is TGTGCCAGCAGCTTAGAAGCGGGGGTCGGAGGGGAGACCCAGTACTTC. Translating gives CASSLEAGVGGETQYF.

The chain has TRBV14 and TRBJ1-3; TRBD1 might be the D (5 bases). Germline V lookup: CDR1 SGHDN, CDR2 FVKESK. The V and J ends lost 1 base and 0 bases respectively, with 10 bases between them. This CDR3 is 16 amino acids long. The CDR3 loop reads CASSQGGRFSGNTIYF. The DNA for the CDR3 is TGTGCCAGCAGCCAAGGGGGCAGGTTCTCTGGAAACACCATATATTTT.

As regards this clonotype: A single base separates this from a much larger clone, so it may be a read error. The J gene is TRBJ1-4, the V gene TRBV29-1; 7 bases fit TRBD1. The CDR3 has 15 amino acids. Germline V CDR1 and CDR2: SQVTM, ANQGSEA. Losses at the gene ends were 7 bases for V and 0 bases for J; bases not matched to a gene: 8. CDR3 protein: CSAGQDSPTNEKLFF. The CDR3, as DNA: TGCAGCGCCGGACAGGACTCTCCAACTAATGAAAAACTGTTTTTT. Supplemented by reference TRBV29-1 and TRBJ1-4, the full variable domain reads SAVISQKPSRDICQRGTSLTIQCQVDSQVTMMFWYRQQPGQSLTLIATANQGSEATYESGFVIDKFPISRPNLTFSTLTVSNMSPEDSSIYLCSAGQDSPTNEKLFFGSGTQLSVL.

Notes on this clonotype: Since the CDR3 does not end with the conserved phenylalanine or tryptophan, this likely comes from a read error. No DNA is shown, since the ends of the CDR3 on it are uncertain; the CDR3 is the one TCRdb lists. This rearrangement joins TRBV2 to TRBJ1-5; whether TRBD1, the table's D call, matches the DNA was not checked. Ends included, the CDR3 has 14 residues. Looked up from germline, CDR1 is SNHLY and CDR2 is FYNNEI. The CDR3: CASRTSGGATPFHI.

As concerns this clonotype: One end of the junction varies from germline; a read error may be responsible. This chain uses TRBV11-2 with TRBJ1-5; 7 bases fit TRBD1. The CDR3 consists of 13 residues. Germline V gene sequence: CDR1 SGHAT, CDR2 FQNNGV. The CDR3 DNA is TGTGGCAGCACCCGGGACAGAGGTCAGCCCCAGCAATTT. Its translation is CGSTRDRGQPQQF.

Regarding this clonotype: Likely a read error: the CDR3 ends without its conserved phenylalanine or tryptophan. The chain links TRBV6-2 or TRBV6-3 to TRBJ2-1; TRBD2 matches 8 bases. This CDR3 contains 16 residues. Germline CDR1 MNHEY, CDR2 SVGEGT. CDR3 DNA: TGTGTCAGCAGTATCGCGGGGGCTAGCGGGCCGCATGAGCAGTTCTTA. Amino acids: CVSSIAGASGPHEQFL.

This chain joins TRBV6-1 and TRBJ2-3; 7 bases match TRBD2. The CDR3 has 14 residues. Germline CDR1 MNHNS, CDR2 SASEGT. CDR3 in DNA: TGTGATAGCAGTGAAGAATGGCGGGGGTATACGCAGTATTTT. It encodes CDSSEEWRGYTQYF.

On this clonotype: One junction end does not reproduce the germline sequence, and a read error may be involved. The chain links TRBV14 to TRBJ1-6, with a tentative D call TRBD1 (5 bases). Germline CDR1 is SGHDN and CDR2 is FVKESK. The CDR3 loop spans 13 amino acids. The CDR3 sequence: CASSQRQNSPFHF. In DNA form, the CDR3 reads TGTGCCAGCAGCCAAAGACAGAATTCACCCTTCCACTTT.

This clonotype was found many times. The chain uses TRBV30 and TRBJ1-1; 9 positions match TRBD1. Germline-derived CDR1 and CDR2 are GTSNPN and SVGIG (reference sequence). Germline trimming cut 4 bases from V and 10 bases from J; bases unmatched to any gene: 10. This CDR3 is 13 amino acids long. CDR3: CAWTVGTGTGAFF. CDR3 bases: TGTGCCTGGACCGTCGGGACAGGGACCGGAGCTTTCTTT.

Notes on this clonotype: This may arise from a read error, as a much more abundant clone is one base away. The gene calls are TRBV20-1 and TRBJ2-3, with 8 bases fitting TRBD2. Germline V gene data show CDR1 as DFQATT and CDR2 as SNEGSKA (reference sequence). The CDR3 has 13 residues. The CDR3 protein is CSTSGGAGDTQYF. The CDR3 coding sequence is TGCAGTACTAGCGGTGGGGCTGGAGATACGCAGTATTTT.

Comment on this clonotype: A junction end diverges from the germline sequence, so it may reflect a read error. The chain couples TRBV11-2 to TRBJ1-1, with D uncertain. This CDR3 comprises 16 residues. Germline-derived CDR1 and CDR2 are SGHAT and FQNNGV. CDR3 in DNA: TGTGCCAGCTCCCCTGGGCAAGGGAAATCCCACACTGGAGCTTTCTTT. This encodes CASSPGQGKSHTGAFF.

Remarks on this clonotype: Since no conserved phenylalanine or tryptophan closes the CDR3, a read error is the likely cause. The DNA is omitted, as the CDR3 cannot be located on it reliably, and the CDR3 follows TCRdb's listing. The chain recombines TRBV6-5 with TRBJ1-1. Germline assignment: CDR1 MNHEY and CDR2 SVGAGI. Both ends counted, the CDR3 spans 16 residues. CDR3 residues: CASSYSTGLMNTEAVL.

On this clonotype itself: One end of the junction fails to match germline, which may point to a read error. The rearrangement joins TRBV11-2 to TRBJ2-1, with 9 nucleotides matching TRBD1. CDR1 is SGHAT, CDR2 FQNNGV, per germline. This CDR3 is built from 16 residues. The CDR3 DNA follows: TGTGCTAGCAGCGTACGGACCGGGACAGGGAACAATAAGCAGTTCTTC. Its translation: CASSVRTGTGNNKQFF.

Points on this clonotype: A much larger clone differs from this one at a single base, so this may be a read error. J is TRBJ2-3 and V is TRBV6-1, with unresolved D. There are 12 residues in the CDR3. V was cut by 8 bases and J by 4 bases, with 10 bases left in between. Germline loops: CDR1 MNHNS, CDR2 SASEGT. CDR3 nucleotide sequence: TGTGCCAGCGGTGCGACCTCAGATACGCAGTATTTT. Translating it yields CASGATSDTQYF.

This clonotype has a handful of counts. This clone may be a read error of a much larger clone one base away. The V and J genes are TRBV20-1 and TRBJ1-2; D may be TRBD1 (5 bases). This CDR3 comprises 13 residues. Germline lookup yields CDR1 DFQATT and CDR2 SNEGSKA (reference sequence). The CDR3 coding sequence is TGCAGTGCTGGAGATTCCCAGGGTTATGGCTACACCTTC. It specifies CSAGDSQGYGYTF.

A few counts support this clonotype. This chain's CDR3 is CANTSQGPLYGYTF. Here the CDR3 DNA reads TGTGCCAACACTTCACAGGGCCCGCTCTATGGCTACACCTTC. The genes are TRBV11-1 and TRBJ1-2; TRBD1 is a possible D gene (6 bases). Trimming shortened V by 10 bases and J by 4 bases, and 19 bases separated the two germline ends. Germline CDR1 is SGHAT and CDR2 is FQDESV (reference sequence). The CDR3 extends over 14 amino acids.

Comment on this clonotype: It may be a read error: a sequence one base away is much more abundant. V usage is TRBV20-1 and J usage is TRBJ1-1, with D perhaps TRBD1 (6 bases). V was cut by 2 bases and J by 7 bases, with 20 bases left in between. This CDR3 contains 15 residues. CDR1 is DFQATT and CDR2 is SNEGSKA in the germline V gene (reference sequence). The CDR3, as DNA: TGCAGTGCTAGAACCCAGGCCCGAGGGGACATTGAAGCTTTCTTT. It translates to CSARTQARGDIEAFF.

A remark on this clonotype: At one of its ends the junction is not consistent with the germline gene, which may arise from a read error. The CDR3: CASSHDRDSRNTETFF. CDR3 DNA sequence: TGTGCCAGCAGCCACGATCGGGACTCTAGGAACACTGAAACTTTTTTT. The chain recombines TRBV4-2 with TRBJ1-1; D is possibly TRBD1 (5 bases). In germline, CDR1 is LGHNA, CDR2 YNFKEQ. CDR3 size: 16 residues.

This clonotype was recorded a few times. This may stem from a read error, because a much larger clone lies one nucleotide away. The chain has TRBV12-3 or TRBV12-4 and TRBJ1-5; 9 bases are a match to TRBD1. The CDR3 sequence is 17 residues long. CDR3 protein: CASSRRRGQGNNLPQHF. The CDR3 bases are TGTGCCAGCAGCCGTCGGAGGGGACAGGGCAACAATCTGCCCCAGCATTTT.

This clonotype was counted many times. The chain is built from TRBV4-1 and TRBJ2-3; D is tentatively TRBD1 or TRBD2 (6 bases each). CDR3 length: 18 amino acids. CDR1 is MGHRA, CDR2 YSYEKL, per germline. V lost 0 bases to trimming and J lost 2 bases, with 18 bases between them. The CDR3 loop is CASSQERRTGASTDTQYF. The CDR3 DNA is TGCGCCAGCAGCCAAGAGAGACGAACGGGGGCCTCCACAGATACGCAGTATTTT.

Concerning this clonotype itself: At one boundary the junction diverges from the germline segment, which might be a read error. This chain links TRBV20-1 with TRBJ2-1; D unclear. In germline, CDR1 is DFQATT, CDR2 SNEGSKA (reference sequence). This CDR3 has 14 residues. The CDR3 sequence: CTAYHQRISNEQFF. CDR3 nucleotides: TGCACTGCTTACCATCAAAGGATCTCCAATGAGCAGTTCTTC.

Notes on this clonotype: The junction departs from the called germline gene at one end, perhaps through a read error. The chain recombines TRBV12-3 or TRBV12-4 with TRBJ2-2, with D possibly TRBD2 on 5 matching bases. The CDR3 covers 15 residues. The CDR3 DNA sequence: TGTGGCAGCAGGCTTCCCGAGGCCCAAGCCGGGGAGTTGTTTTTT. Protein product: CGSRLPEAQAGELFF.

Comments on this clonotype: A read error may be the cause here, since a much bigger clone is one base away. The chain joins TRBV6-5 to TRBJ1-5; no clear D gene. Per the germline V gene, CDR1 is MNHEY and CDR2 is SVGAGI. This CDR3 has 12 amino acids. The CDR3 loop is CASSPRGQHQHF. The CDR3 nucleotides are TGTGCCAGCAGTCCCCGAGGTCAGCACCAGCATTTT.

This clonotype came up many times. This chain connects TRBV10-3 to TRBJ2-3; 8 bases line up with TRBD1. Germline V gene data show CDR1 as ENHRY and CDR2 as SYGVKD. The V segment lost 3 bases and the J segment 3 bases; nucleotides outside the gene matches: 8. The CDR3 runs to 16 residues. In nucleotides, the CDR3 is TGTGCCATCAGTGAAGGTGGGACAGGTGGTACAGATACGCAGTATTTT. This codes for CAISEGGTGGTDTQYF.